A single sample gave rise to the 14 T cell receptor beta chains below, sequenced in a study of T-cell reconstitution after alpha-beta-depleted transplantation in children. Unique molecular identifiers were used to barcode this TCRbeta library. Each CDR3 protein is one row after TCRdb ran MiXCR on the PCR reads. The sample contains 900,000 or so distinct CDR3 sequences, around 15% of which appear only once. The sample was PBMCs, mostly from graft donor cells, taken 360 days after TCRalphabeta/CD19-depleted stem cell transplant. The receptors derive from a male patient younger than 18 who had a stem cell transplant for acute lymphoblastic leukemia, so the T cells may come from the graft donor.

CDR3 nucleotides: TGCAGCGCCGAATCGGACAGCGCACAGGGGCGGGGTGAAAAACTGTTTTTT. This translates into CSAESDSAQGRGEKLFF. The gene calls are TRBV29-1 and TRBJ1-4; 7 bases are a match to TRBD1. Per germline, CDR1 SQVTM and CDR2 ANQGSEA. V shed 7 bases, J shed 7 bases, and the junction held 21 bases outside the gene matches. The CDR3 has 17 residues. The whole variable domain, filled in from reference TRBV29-1 and TRBJ1-4, reads SAVISQKPSRDICQRGTSLTIQCQVDSQVTMMFWYRQQPGQSLTLIATANQGSEATYESGFVIDKFPISRPNLTFSTLTVSNMSPEDSSIYLCSAESDSAQGRGEKLFFGSGTQLSVL.

This clonotype was found a few times. This chain uses TRBV18 with TRBJ2-5; D ambiguous. Germline assignment: CDR1 KGHSH and CDR2 LQKENI. This CDR3 has 13 amino acids. V lost 0 bases and J lost 5, with 7 bases in between. The CDR3 loop is CASSPPGSETQYF. The CDR3 coding sequence is TGTGCCAGCTCACCACCAGGTTCGGAGACCCAGTACTTC.

This chain connects TRBV5-1 to TRBJ2-5; the D is unclear. Per germline, CDR1 SGHRS and CDR2 YFSETQ. The CDR3 loop spans 13 amino acids. Trimming left V 5 bases short and J 5 bases short, with 13 bases between. The CDR3 DNA reads TGCGCCAGCAGGCTGGCGCGGTTCGAGACCCAGTACTTC. The encoded protein is CASRLARFETQYF.

This clonotype appeared a few times. V is TRBV11-2 and J is TRBJ1-6; D possibly corresponds to TRBD1 (6 bases). V gave up 5 bases and J gave up 14 bases, with 22 bases separating them. Germline V gene data show CDR1 as SGHAT and CDR2 as FQNNGV. This CDR3 has 15 residues. The CDR3: CASSPTGGARGTLHF. The CDR3 coding sequence is TGTGCCAGCAGCCCCACCGGGGGCGCCCGTGGAACCCTCCACTTT. The entire variable domain, with the rest obtained from reference TRBV11-2 and TRBJ1-6, is as follows: EAGVAQSPRYKIIEKRQSVAFWCNPISGHATLYWYQQILGQGPKLLIQFQNNGVVDDSQLPKDRFSAERLKGVDSTLKIQPAKLEDSAVYLCASSPTGGARGTLHFGNGTRLTVT.

This chain connects TRBV7-6 to TRBJ1-1; TRBD1 might be the D (6 bases). Trimming took 1 base from V and 3 from J, leaving 12 bases between them. The CDR3 loop spans 15 amino acids. Per germline, CDR1 SGHVS and CDR2 FNYEAQ. The CDR3 loop is CASSLEAGGYTEAFF. Written as DNA, the CDR3 is TGTGCCAGCAGCTTAGAGGCCGGGGGCTACACTGAAGCTTTCTTT.

This clonotype showed up just a few times. V gene TRBV4-2 combines with J gene TRBJ2-1; TRBD2 agrees at 8 bases. CDR1 is LGHNA and CDR2 is YNFKEQ in the germline V gene. V gave up 4 bases and J gave up 5 bases; unmatched junction bases: 16. CDR3 length equals 18 residues. For the CDR3, the DNA is TGTGCCAGCAGCCCGCGCCCATCCTCCGGACTAGCCCACAATGAGCAGTTCTTC. Protein: CASSPRPSSGLAHNEQFF.

The table lists this clonotype with many counts. The rearrangement links TRBV5-1 to TRBJ2-7; TRBD1 matches 7 bases. The V and J ends lost 0 bases and 3 bases, in that order; junction bases with no gene match: 3. The CDR3 contains 14 residues. The germline gives CDR1 SGHRS, CDR2 YFSETQ. This CDR3 reads CASSLGGQNYEQYF. DNA for the CDR3: TGCGCCAGCAGCTTGGGGGGACAGAACTACGAGCAGTACTTC.

CDR3 residues: CATSSMSSGGHEQYF. DNA for the CDR3: TGTGCCACCAGCAGCATGTCAAGCGGGGGGCACGAGCAGTACTTC. The chain recombines TRBV15 with TRBJ2-7, with 9 bases lining up with TRBD2. CDR3 length: 15 residues. Germline CDR1 LNHNV, CDR2 YYDKDF (reference sequence). The V segment lost 3 bases and the J segment 5 bases; nucleotides outside the gene matches: 8.

This clonotype came up a few times. The rearrangement joins TRBV6-1 to TRBJ2-5, with 9 bases aligning to TRBD1. Germline CDR1 is MNHNS and CDR2 is SASEGT. V shed 8 bases, J shed 4 bases, and the junction held 11 bases outside the gene matches. There are 15 residues in the CDR3. The CDR3 here is CASGAYRGHGETQYF. The CDR3 bases are TGTGCCAGCGGAGCTTACAGGGGGCATGGAGAGACCCAGTACTTC.

This clonotype was counted between two and nine times. The gene calls are TRBV5-1 and TRBJ1-1, with TRBD1 as a possible D gene (6 bases). CDR1 SGHRS and CDR2 YFSETQ come from the germline V gene. The CDR3 covers 15 residues. Trimming took off 0 bases at V and 1 base at J, with 10 bases between the two ends. CDR3 DNA: TGCGCCAGCAGCTTGGTTCCGACAGGGAACACTGAAGCTTTCTTT. Translation: CASSLVPTGNTEAFF.

This clonotype was counted a few times. This chain joins TRBV20-1 and TRBJ2-3; D uncertain. Trimming stripped 3 bases from V and 0 bases from J, with 7 bases between. CDR1 is DFQATT, CDR2 SNEGSKA, per germline (reference sequence). The CDR3 is made up of 13 amino acids. The CDR3, as DNA: TGCAGTGCTAGGAAGCCTAGCACAGATACGCAGTATTTT. Translated: CSARKPSTDTQYF.

This clonotype has more than one count but fewer than ten. The chain recombines TRBV5-5 with TRBJ2-1; TRBD2 matches at 13 bases. This CDR3 comprises 17 residues. After removal of 3 bases from V and 7 bases from J, the junction contained 10 bases not matched to a gene. CDR1 SGHKS and CDR2 YYEKEE come from the germline V gene (reference sequence). The CDR3 region is CASSWLTSGRLVNEQFF. DNA of the CDR3: TGTGCCAGCAGCTGGTTGACTAGCGGGAGGTTAGTGAATGAGCAGTTCTTC.

V usage is TRBV20-1 and J usage is TRBJ2-7; 8 bases map to TRBD1. The CDR3 covers 15 residues. J gave up 2 bases and V 0 bases, and 6 bases lay outside the gene matches. Germline V gene lookup returns CDR1 DFQATT and CDR2 SNEGSKA (reference sequence). The CDR3 nucleotides read TGCAGTGCTAGAGATCCCGGGACAGGTACCTACGAGCAGTACTTC. This encodes CSARDPGTGTYEQYF.

The chain couples TRBV4-2 to TRBJ1-3; D remains unclear. Per germline, CDR1 LGHNA and CDR2 YNFKEQ. This CDR3 region has 17 residues. V was shortened by 1 base and J by 3 bases, with 16 bases between the two germline ends. The CDR3: CASSQGRRDNSGNTIYF. DNA of the CDR3: TGTGCCAGCAGCCAAGGTAGACGGGATAACAGTGGAAACACCATATATTTT.